This TCR beta chain was sequenced in a study of T cell changes during pregnancy in multiple sclerosis. The V and J ends lost 3 bases and 1 base respectively, with 6 bases between them. The CDR3 is made up of 13 amino acids. Germline V lookup: CDR1 LNHDA, CDR2 SQIVND (reference sequence). Using immunoSEQ multiplex PCR, the repertoire was profiled, and TCRdb retains in-frame clones only, with some absent. The profile shows some 80,000 clones, nearly 95% of them singletons. V and J are TRBV19 and TRBJ1-1; perhaps TRBD1 as D (5 bases). The receptor was isolated from a female donor with multiple sclerosis, enrolled in a pregnancy study. The sample in question was CD4+ T cells from peripheral blood mononuclear cells, obtained after pregnancy. The CDR3 loop reads CASSMGPNTEAFF. The CDR3 bases are TGTGCCAGTAGTATGGGGCCGAACACTGAAGCTTTCTTT.